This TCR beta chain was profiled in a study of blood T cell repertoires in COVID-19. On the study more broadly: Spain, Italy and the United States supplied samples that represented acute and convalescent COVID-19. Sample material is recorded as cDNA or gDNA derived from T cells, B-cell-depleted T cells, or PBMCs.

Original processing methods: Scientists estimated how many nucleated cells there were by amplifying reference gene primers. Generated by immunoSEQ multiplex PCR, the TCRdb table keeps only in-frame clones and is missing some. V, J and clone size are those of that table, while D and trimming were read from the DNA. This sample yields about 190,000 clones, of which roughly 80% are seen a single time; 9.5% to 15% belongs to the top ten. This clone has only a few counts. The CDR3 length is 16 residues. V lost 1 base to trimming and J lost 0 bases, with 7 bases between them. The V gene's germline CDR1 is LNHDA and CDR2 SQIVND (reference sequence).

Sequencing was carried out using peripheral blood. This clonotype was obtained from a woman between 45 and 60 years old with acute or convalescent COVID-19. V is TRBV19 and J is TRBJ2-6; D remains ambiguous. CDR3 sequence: CASSIVKPSGANVLTF. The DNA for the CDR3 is TGTGCCAGTAGTATAGTTAAGCCCTCTGGGGCCAACGTCCTGACTTTC.